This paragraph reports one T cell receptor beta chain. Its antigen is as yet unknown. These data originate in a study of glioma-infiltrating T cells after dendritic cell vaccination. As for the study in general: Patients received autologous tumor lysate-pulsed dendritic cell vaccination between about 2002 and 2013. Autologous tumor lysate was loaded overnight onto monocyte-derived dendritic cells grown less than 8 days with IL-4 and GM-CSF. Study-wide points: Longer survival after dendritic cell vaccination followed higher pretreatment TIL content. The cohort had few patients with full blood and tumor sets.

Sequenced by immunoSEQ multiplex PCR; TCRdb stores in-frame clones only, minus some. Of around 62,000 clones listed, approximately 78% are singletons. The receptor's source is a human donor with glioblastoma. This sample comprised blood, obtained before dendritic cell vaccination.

Written as DNA, the CDR3 is TGTGCCAGCAGCTTTGCCGGGACAGGGGTCTTGAATTCACCCCTCCACTTT. Translation gives CASSFAGTGVLNSPLHF. The chain links TRBV5-4 to TRBJ1-6, with TRBD1 matching over 10 bases. CDR3 length: 17 amino acids. J gave up 7 bases and V 2 bases, and 9 bases lay outside the gene matches. The germline gives CDR1 SGHNT, CDR2 YYREEE (reference sequence).